The 28 T cell receptor beta chains below were found in one sample sequenced in a study of a mutant IDH1 vaccine in newly diagnosed glioma. Their antigens remain unidentified. Sample time point: week 35, safety follow-up. Every single dose of the vaccine, 300 ug of mutant IDH1 20-mer peptide, came with topical imiquimod. Data came from immunoSEQ multiplex PCR; TCRdb stores just in-frame clones and leaves some out. This sample carries approximately 61,000 clones, roughly 79% of them seen once, and the ten largest clones take 4.5% to 6%. The sample in question was PBMCs, obtained from a glioma patient whose treatment included an IDH1 peptide vaccine. All receptors come from a man aged 40-55 years with glioma.

In its sample, this clone was seen once. The CDR3 DNA sequence: TGTGCCAGCAGTCGAACCGGGGAGCTGTTTTTT. Translating gives CASSRTGELFF. The V call is TRBV6-1, the J call TRBJ2-2; unclear D gene. The V end was cut by 5 bases, the J end by 5 bases, with 3 bases between. In germline, CDR1 is MNHNS, CDR2 SASEGT. This CDR3 has 11 residues.

This clone rates as medium-sized. The J gene is TRBJ1-1, the V gene TRBV7-2; D is unclear. This CDR3 is 16 amino acids long. V was trimmed by 1 base and J by 4 bases, leaving 16 bases between them. Germline-derived CDR1 and CDR2 are SGHTA and FQGNSA. CDR3 in DNA: TGTGCCAGCAGCTTAGACGGGCCTCAAAAGGGCACTGAAGCTTTCTTT. It specifies CASSLDGPQKGTEAFF.

This chain connects TRBV28 to TRBJ1-3; D is uncertain. The germline V and J ends were trimmed by 8 bases and 4 bases, with 15 bases remaining between them. The germline V gene has CDR1 MDHEN and CDR2 SYDVKM. This CDR3 contains 14 residues. The CDR3 protein is CASEGDVTGNTIYF. The CDR3 nucleotides read TGTGCCAGCGAAGGCGACGTAACGGGAAACACCATATATTTT.

The CDR3 is CASSPAFNTGELFF. The CDR3 nucleotides read TGTGCCAGCTCACCGGCTTTTAACACCGGGGAGCTGTTTTTT. The chain couples TRBV18 to TRBJ2-2; D unclear. Between the trimmed V and J ends, which lost 3 bases and 2 bases, there was a span of 7 bases. From germline, CDR1 is KGHSH and CDR2 LQKENI. The CDR3 has 14 residues.

This clone was picked up one time. The rearrangement uses TRBV5-4 and TRBJ2-1; 14 positions agree with TRBD2. V lost 2 bases and J lost 7; bases outside the gene matches: 5. Looked up from germline, CDR1 is SGHNT and CDR2 is YYREEE (reference sequence). The CDR3 spans 16 residues. Here the CDR3 reads CASSFPGLAGVNEQFF. CDR3 in DNA: TGTGCCAGCAGCTTTCCGGGACTAGCGGGGGTAAATGAGCAGTTCTTC. Variable domain in full (rest from reference TRBV5-4 and TRBJ2-1): ETGVTQSPTHLIKTRGQQVTLRCSSQSGHNTVSWYQQALGQGPQFIFQYYREEENGRGNFPPRFSGLQFPNYSSELNVNALELDDSALYLCASSFPGLAGVNEQFFGPGTRLTVL.

The chain employs TRBV6-4 and TRBJ2-1; perhaps TRBD2 as D (5 bases). This CDR3 has 13 residues. V was pared by 3 bases and J by 7 bases, with 10 bases between. The V gene's germline CDR1 is MRHNA and CDR2 SNTAGT. For the CDR3, the DNA is TGTGCCAGCAGTGAACTAGGCCGAAATGAGCAGTTCTTC. This encodes CASSELGRNEQFF.

The rearrangement joins TRBV19 to TRBJ2-5, with 10 bases fitting TRBD2. From germline, CDR1 is LNHDA and CDR2 SQIVND (reference sequence). Trimming took 5 bases from V and 1 from J; bases not matched to a gene: 7. The CDR3 has 16 residues. The CDR3 loop reads CASSRTSGRIQETQYF. The DNA of the CDR3 is TGTGCCAGTAGTCGGACTAGCGGTAGAATCCAAGAGACCCAGTACTTC.

The chain employs TRBV2 and TRBJ2-3; D unresolved. Germline V CDR1 and CDR2: SNHLY, FYNNEI. The CDR3 is 14 residues long. Trimming shortened V by 1 base and J by 0 bases, and 5 bases separated the two germline ends. The CDR3 here is CASSEGQSTDTQYF. For the CDR3, the DNA is TGTGCCAGCAGTGAAGGGCAGAGCACAGATACGCAGTATTTT.

This clone was found a few times. The V call is TRBV7-9, the J call TRBJ1-4, with D unclear. V lost 4 bases and J 7 bases, leaving 7 bases between the germline ends. Germline V lookup: CDR1 SEHNR, CDR2 FQNEAQ (reference sequence). There are 12 residues in the CDR3. The CDR3 sequence: CASSSRLEKLFF. CDR3 bases: TGTGCCAGCAGCTCTCGACTTGAAAAACTGTTTTTT.

The CDR3 is CASGRQATGETQYF. Here the CDR3 DNA reads TGTGCCAGCGGCAGACAAGCGACGGGGGAGACCCAGTACTTC. This chain joins TRBV7-9 and TRBJ2-5; D is perhaps TRBD2 (5 bases). The CDR3 contains 14 residues. Germline V CDR1 and CDR2: SEHNR, FQNEAQ (reference sequence). V was shortened by 8 bases and J by 5 bases, with 18 bases between the two germline ends. Looking up the rest from reference TRBV7-9 and TRBJ2-5 gives the full variable domain: DTGVSQNPRHKITKRGQNVTFRCDPISEHNRLYWYRQTLGQGPEFLTYFQNEAQLEKSRLLSDRFSAERPKGSFSTLEIQRTEQGDSAMYLCASGRQATGETQYFGPGTRLLVL.

The rearrangement links TRBV6-1 to TRBJ2-5; 8 bases line up with TRBD2. This CDR3 is built from 14 residues. V lost 4 bases and J lost 5; bases outside the gene matches: 6. CDR1 and CDR2 (germline): MNHNS, SASEGT. Here the CDR3 DNA reads TGTGCCAGCAGTGTTAGCGGGGTTAAGGAGACCCAGTACTTC. Its protein product is CASSVSGVKETQYF.

The gene calls are TRBV11-3 and TRBJ2-7, with TRBD2 as a possible D gene (5 bases). The CDR3 has 14 residues. In germline, CDR1 is SGHNT, CDR2 YENEEA. V lost 3 bases, J lost 2 bases, and 11 bases lay in between. CDR3 DNA sequence: TGTGCCAGCAGCTTTAGCAGCGGTCCCTACGAGCAGTACTTC. Amino acids: CASSFSSGPYEQYF.

This clone was seen just once. The chain combines TRBV18 with TRBJ2-1, with 11 positions matching TRBD2. J gave up 2 bases and V 6 bases, and 12 bases lay outside the gene matches. CDR3 size: 18 residues. Germline-derived CDR1 and CDR2 are KGHSH and LQKENI. The CDR3 coding sequence is TGTGCCAGCTCGCCCCGAGCCACTAGCGGGAGCCCCTACAATGAGCAGTTCTTC. It yields the protein CASSPRATSGSPYNEQFF.

The rearrangement uses TRBV7-9 and TRBJ2-1; TRBD1 matches 7 bases. The length of the CDR3 is 15 residues. V dropped 5 bases and J dropped 7; count of bases not matched to a gene: 11. The germline V gene has CDR1 SEHNR and CDR2 FQNEAQ (reference sequence). The CDR3 reads CASSPSRGQWNEQFF. CDR3 nucleotide sequence: TGTGCCAGCAGCCCTAGTAGGGGACAGTGGAATGAGCAGTTCTTC.

This clone appeared once. The chain carries TRBV20-1 and TRBJ1-4; D ambiguous. CDR1 is DFQATT, CDR2 SNEGSKA, per germline (reference sequence). CDR3 size: 11 residues. Written as DNA, the CDR3 is TGCGGATGTGCAACTAATGAAAAACTGTTTTTT. It specifies CGCATNEKLFF.

V and J are TRBV5-4 and TRBJ2-3; no reliable D call. The CDR3 is 14 amino acids. Germline loops: CDR1 SGHNT, CDR2 YYREEE (reference sequence). V was trimmed by 1 base and J by 5 bases, leaving 11 bases between them. The CDR3: CASSLRQAQDTQYF. The CDR3 nucleotides read TGTGCCAGCAGCTTGAGGCAGGCTCAAGATACGCAGTATTTT. The entire variable domain, with the rest obtained from reference TRBV5-4 and TRBJ2-3, is as follows: ETGVTQSPTHLIKTRGQQVTLRCSSQSGHNTVSWYQQALGQGPQFIFQYYREEENGRGNFPPRFSGLQFPNYSSELNVNALELDDSALYLCASSLRQAQDTQYFGPGTRLTVL.

The V and J genes are TRBV30 and TRBJ2-7; weak D call: TRBD2 (7 bases). From germline, CDR1 is GTSNPN and CDR2 SVGIG (reference sequence). There are 14 residues in the CDR3. Trimming took off 0 bases at V and 0 bases at J, with 9 bases between the two ends. CDR3 sequence reads: CAWSVGGGSYEQYF. CDR3 nucleotide sequence: TGTGCCTGGAGTGTAGGGGGGGGCTCCTACGAGCAGTACTTC.

The gene calls are TRBV30 and TRBJ1-4, with unresolved D. V lost 4 bases and J lost 8, with 8 bases in between. The germline V gene encodes CDR1 GTSNPN and CDR2 SVGIG (reference sequence). The CDR3 is made up of 11 amino acids. The CDR3 DNA reads as TGTGCCTGGATCGGACGGGAAAAACTGTTTTTT. Amino acid sequence: CAWIGREKLFF.

This sequence joins TRBV18 and TRBJ2-6; D gene uncertain. The CDR3 runs to 14 residues. The germline V gene encodes CDR1 KGHSH and CDR2 LQKENI. V lost 3 bases to trimming and J lost 0 bases, with 3 bases between them. The CDR3, as DNA: TGTGCCAGCTCACCCTACTCTGGGGCCAACGTCCTGACTTTC. Residues: CASSPYSGANVLTF.

V gene TRBV7-2 combines with J gene TRBJ2-5; D gene unclear. The J call is in doubt because the DNA end fits TRBJ2-7 better. The germline V gene encodes CDR1 SGHTA and CDR2 FQGNSA. The CDR3 has 13 residues. Here the CDR3 reads CASRNSGRNEQYF. Here the CDR3 DNA reads TGTGCCAGCAGAAACTCCGGTCGGAACGAGCAGTACTTC.

Regarding this clone: Other nucleotide sequences from this sample produce the same CDR3. This chain uses TRBV9 with TRBJ1-5; TRBD1 might be the D (5 bases). The CDR3 length is 14 residues. Trimming took 0 bases from V and 1 from J, leaving 5 bases between them. Germline V gives CDR1 SGDLS, CDR2 YYNGEE. CDR3 amino acids: CASSVGGSNQPQHF. The CDR3 coding sequence is TGTGCCAGCAGCGTAGGGGGGAGCAATCAGCCCCAGCATTTT.

The CDR3 nucleotides are TGCGCCAGCAGCTTGCGGGGGGCCGGGGAGCTGTTTTTT. It encodes CASSLRGAGELFF. The chain couples TRBV5-1 to TRBJ2-2, with TRBD2 identical over 7 bases. The CDR3 contains 13 residues. Germline values: CDR1 SGHRS, CDR2 YFSETQ. Germline trimming cut 1 base from V and 6 bases from J; bases unmatched to any gene: 0.

The V call is TRBV19, the J call TRBJ2-7, with 9 bases lining up with TRBD1. V lost 1 base to trimming and J lost 5 bases; unmatched junction nucleotides: 6. This CDR3 has 15 residues. The germline V gene has CDR1 LNHDA and CDR2 SQIVND (reference sequence). In DNA, the CDR3 is TGTGCCAGTAGTATAGGCCGGGACAGGGTCCACGAGCAGTACTTC. Protein sequence: CASSIGRDRVHEQYF.

This sequence joins TRBV19 and TRBJ2-5; 11 nucleotides line up with TRBD2. CDR1 is LNHDA and CDR2 is SQIVND in the germline V gene (reference sequence). V trimming: 2 bases; J trimming: 4 bases; junction bases outside the gene matches: 3. This CDR3 has 15 amino acids. The CDR3 loop is CASSIISGRVETQYF. The CDR3 region has the DNA TGTGCCAGTAGTATAATTAGCGGGAGGGTAGAGACCCAGTACTTC.

This chain links TRBV10-1 with TRBJ2-1; 10 bases align to TRBD2. Germline V gives CDR1 WNHNN, CDR2 SYGVQD (reference sequence). V lost 4 bases and J lost 0; bases outside the gene matches: 3. CDR3 length: 16 residues. DNA of the CDR3: TGCGCCAGCAGTGTAGCGGGGGGCGGCTCCTACAATGAGCAGTTCTTC. Residues: CASSVAGGGSYNEQFF.

The chain combines TRBV27 with TRBJ2-7, with TRBD1 as a possible D gene (5 bases). Germline CDR1 reads MNHEY; CDR2 reads SMNVEV (reference sequence). The V and J ends lost 2 bases and 2 bases respectively, with 13 bases between them. The CDR3 sequence is 15 residues long. The CDR3 coding sequence is TGTGCCAGCAGTTTACAGGGCATCCCTCCCTACGAGCAGTACTTC. Its protein is CASSLQGIPPYEQYF.

A few counts support this clone. The V call is TRBV19, the J call TRBJ1-1, with 8 bases matching TRBD1. The trim removed 3 bases at V and 4 bases at J, leaving 10 bases unmatched. The CDR3 extends over 16 amino acids. Germline CDR1 and CDR2: LNHDA and SQIVND (reference sequence). In DNA, the CDR3 is TGTGCCAGTAGTATCACCCCCCTACAGGGGGTCACTGAAGCTTTCTTT. This gives the protein CASSITPLQGVTEAFF.

The CDR3 sequence is CASSLVPLRGGYTF. CDR3 DNA: TGTGCCAGCAGCTTAGTCCCCCTCCGCGGTGGCTACACCTTC. The chain carries TRBV11-2 and TRBJ1-2; D remains ambiguous. V dropped 1 base and J dropped 7 bases, with 13 bases sitting between them. This CDR3 has 14 residues. CDR1 is SGHAT and CDR2 is FQNNGV in the germline V gene.